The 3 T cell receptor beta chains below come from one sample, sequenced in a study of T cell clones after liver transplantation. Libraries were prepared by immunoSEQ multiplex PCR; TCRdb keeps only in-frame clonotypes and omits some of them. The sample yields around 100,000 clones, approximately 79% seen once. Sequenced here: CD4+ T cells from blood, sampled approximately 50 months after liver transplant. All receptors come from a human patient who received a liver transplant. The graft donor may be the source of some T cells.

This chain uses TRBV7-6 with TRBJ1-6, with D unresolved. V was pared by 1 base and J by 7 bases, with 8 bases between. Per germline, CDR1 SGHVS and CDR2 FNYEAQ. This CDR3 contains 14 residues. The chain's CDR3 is CASSLEQKNSPLHF. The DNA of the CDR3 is TGTGCCAGCAGCTTAGAACAGAAGAATTCACCCCTCCACTTT.

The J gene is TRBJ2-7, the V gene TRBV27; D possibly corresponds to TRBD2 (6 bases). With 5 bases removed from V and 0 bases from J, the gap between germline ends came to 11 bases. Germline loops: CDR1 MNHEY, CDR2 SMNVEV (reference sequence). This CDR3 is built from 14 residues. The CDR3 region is CASSNAGFSYEQYF. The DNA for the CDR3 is TGTGCCAGCAGTAATGCGGGATTCTCCTACGAGCAGTACTTC.

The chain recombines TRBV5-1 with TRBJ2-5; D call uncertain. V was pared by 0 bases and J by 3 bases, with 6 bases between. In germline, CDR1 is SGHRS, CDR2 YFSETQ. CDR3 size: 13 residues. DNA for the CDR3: TGCGCCAGCAGCTTGGATAGGAAAGAGACCCAGTACTTC. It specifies CASSLDRKETQYF.